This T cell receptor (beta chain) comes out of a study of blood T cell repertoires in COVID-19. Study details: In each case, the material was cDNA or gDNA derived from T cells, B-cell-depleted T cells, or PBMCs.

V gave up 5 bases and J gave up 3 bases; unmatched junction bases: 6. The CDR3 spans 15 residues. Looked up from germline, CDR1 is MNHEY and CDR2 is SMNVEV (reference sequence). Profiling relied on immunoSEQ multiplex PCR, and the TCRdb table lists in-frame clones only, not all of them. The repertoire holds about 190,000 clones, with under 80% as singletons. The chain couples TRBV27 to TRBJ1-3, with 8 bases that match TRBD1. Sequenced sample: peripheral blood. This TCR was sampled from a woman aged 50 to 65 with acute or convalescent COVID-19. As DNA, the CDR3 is TGTGCCAGCAGTCCGGCTACAGGGGGTGGAAACACCATATATTTT. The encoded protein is CASSPATGGGNTIYF.